The 7 T cell receptor beta chains reported below all come from one sample, sequenced in a study of blood T cell repertoires in COVID-19. TCRdb's copy holds only in-frame clones and misses some; the assay was immunoSEQ multiplex PCR. The repertoire holds tens of thousands of clones, with around nine tenths as singletons. Sequencing input: peripheral blood. The receptors here all came from a woman in her 40s with acute or convalescent COVID-19.

The sample holds a few counts of this clone. The chain combines TRBV5-4 with TRBJ2-6; D perhaps matches TRBD1 (6 bases). The CDR3 is 15 amino acids. Trimming left V 1 base short and J 3 bases short, with 8 bases between. The germline CDR1 and CDR2 sequences are SGHNT and YYREEE (reference sequence). This CDR3 reads CASSLNRVGANVLTF. In DNA form, the CDR3 reads TGTGCCAGCAGCTTGAACAGGGTTGGGGCCAACGTCCTGACTTTC.

The chain joins TRBV27 to TRBJ1-3; maybe TRBD1 (5 bases). The CDR3 consists of 14 residues. The germline V gene encodes CDR1 MNHEY and CDR2 SMNVEV (reference sequence). The V end lost 5 bases, the J end lost 3 bases, and 11 bases lay between the germline ends. The CDR3 loop is CASSADRVGNTIYF. CDR3 coding DNA: TGTGCCAGCAGTGCAGACAGAGTTGGAAACACCATATATTTT.

V usage is TRBV15 and J usage is TRBJ1-1; 9 positions match TRBD1. J lost 6 bases, V lost 4 bases, and 9 bases had no gene match. Germline values: CDR1 LNHNV, CDR2 YYDKDF (reference sequence). The CDR3 consists of 15 residues. CDR3 DNA sequence: TGTGCCACCAGCACCGACAGGGGGATAACGGCTGAAGCTTTCTTT. Residues: CATSTDRGITAEAFF.

This chain connects TRBV5-6 to TRBJ1-6; 7 nucleotides match TRBD1. V shed 1 base and J 2 bases; nucleotides not matched to a gene: 12. The CDR3 length is 19 residues. The V gene's germline CDR1 is SGHDT and CDR2 YYEEEE. CDR3 bases: TGTGCCAGCAGCTTGTTGCAGGGGGATTATAATACCTATAATTCACCCCTCCACTTT. Translation gives CASSLLQGDYNTYNSPLHF.

This rearrangement joins TRBV29-1 to TRBJ2-1, with TRBD1 identical over 8 bases. The CDR3 loop spans 15 amino acids. With 0 bases clipped from V and 7 bases from J, the junction kept 8 bases outside the gene matches. CDR1 and CDR2 from the germline V gene are SQVTM and ANQGSEA. CDR3 coding DNA: TGCAGCGTTGAAGATCCATGGACAGGGAGTAATGAGCAGTTCTTC. It translates to CSVEDPWTGSNEQFF.

The chain uses TRBV10-3 and TRBJ2-7; D might be TRBD1 (5 bases). This CDR3 has 15 amino acids. CDR1 is ENHRY, CDR2 SYGVKD, per germline. Trimming cost V 3 bases and J 6 bases, with 18 bases left between them. The CDR3: CAISDYKGPSLEQYF. In DNA, the CDR3 is TGTGCCATCAGTGACTACAAGGGGCCCTCCCTCGAGCAGTACTTC.

The V gene is TRBV29-1, the J gene TRBJ1-4; 9 positions agree with TRBD1. With 6 bases clipped from V and 9 bases from J, the junction kept 11 bases outside the gene matches. CDR1 and CDR2 (germline): SQVTM, ANQGSEA. CDR3 size: 14 residues. The CDR3 region is CSVGGTGTNQKLFF. CDR3 DNA: TGCAGCGTGGGTGGGACAGGGACGAATCAAAAACTGTTTTTT.